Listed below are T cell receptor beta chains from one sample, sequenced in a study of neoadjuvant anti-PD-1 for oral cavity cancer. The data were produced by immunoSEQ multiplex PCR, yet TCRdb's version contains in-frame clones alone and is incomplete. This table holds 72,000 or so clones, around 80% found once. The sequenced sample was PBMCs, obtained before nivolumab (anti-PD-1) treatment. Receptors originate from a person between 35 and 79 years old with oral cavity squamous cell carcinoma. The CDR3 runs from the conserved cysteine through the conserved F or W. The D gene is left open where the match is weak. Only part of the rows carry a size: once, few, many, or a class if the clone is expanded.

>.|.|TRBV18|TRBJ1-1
CASSPPDSGARVVSEAFF
TGTGCCAGCTCACCACCAGATTCGGGGGCGCGGGTTGTGTCTGAAGCTTTCTTT
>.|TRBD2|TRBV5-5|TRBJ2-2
CASSFLAGGTKEELFF
TGTGCCAGCAGTTTCCTAGCGGGAGGGACAAAGGAGGAGCTGTTTTTT
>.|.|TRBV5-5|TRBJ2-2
CASSFPGVGAGELFF
TGTGCCAGCAGCTTCCCCGGGGTAGGGGCCGGGGAGCTGTTTTTT
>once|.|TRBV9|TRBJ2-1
CASSPSGGASSYNEQFF
TGTGCCAGCAGCCCGAGTGGCGGGGCGAGCTCCTACAATGAGCAGTTCTTC
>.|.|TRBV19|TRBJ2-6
CASSIRTSGANVLTF
TGTGCCAGTAGTATTCGGACCTCTGGGGCCAACGTCCTGACTTTC
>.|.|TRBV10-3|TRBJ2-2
CAISESGTGYGSGELFF
TGTGCCATCAGTGAGTCGGGTACGGGATATGGGTCCGGGGAGCTGTTTTTT
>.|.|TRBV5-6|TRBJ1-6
CASSLKTAVFDSPLHF
TGTGCCAGCAGCTTAAAGACAGCGGTATTCGATTCACCCCTCCACTTT
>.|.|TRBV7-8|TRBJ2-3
CASSSGRWSTDTQYF
TGTGCCAGCAGCTCCGGTCGATGGAGCACAGATACGCAGTATTTT
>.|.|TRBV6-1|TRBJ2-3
CASSGVDTQYF
TGTGCCAGCAGTGGGGTGGATACGCAGTATTTT
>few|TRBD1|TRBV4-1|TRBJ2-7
CASSPGLDRVSYEQYF
TGCGCCAGCAGCCCAGGGCTAGACAGGGTATCCTACGAGCAGTACTTC
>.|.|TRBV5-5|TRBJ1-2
CASSLGGDGAYGYTF
TGTGCCAGCAGCTTGGGCGGGGATGGGGCATATGGCTACACCTTC
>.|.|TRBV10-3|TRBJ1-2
CAISGQRGYGYTF
TGTGCCATCAGTGGGCAAAGGGGCTATGGCTACACCTTC
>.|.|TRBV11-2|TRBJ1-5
CASSPGGAGNNQPQHF
TGTGCCAGCAGCCCCGGAGGGGCAGGGAATAATCAGCCCCAGCATTTT
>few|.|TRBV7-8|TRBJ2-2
CASSSVRHVTGELFF
TGTGCCAGCAGCTCAGTCCGGCACGTCACCGGGGAGCTGTTTTTT
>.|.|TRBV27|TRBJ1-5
CASSPLSGQRNPQHF
TGTGCCAGCAGTCCGCTTTCAGGACAACGGAATCCCCAGCATTTT
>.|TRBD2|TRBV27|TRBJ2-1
CASSRSGGSYNEQFF
TGTGCCAGCAGCCGAAGCGGGGGCTCCTACAATGAGCAGTTCTTC
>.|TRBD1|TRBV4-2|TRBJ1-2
CASSQVTGLGNGYTF
TGTGCCAGCAGCCAAGTGACAGGGCTGGGAAATGGCTACACCTTC
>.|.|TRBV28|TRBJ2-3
CASSFSWGTSTDTQYF
TGTGCCAGCAGTTTTTCGTGGGGAACAAGCACAGATACGCAGTATTTT
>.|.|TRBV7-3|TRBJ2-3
CASSLGSGITSTDTQYF
TGTGCCAGCAGCTTAGGATCGGGAATTACTAGCACAGATACGCAGTATTTT
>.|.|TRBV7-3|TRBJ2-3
CASSLDSQDTQYF
TGTGCCAGCAGCTTAGACAGTCAAGATACGCAGTATTTT
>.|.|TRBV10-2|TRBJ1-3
CASSESSGQSSGNTIYF
TGCGCCAGCAGTGAGTCTTCAGGGCAGAGCTCTGGAAACACCATATATTTT
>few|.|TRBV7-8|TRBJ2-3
CASSLLRLRWDTQYF
TGTGCCAGCAGCTTATTGCGACTCCGGTGGGATACGCAGTATTTT
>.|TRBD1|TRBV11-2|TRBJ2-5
CASRGGRGRFQGAETQYF
TGTGCCAGCCGCGGCGGCAGGGGGCGGTTTCAGGGTGCGGAGACCCAGTACTTC
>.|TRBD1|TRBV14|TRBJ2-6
CASSQSTFLGGLGANVLTF
TGTGCCAGCAGCCAAAGCACGTTTTTAGGGGGCCTTGGGGCCAACGTCCTGACTTTC
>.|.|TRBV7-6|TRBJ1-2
CASSFVSAVKGDPNYGYTF
TGTGCCAGCAGCTTTGTTTCGGCGGTTAAAGGAGACCCAAACTATGGCTACACCTTC
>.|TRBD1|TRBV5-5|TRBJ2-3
CASSFSAGQVFTDTQYF
TGTGCCAGCAGCTTTTCTGCGGGACAGGTTTTCACAGATACGCAGTATTTT
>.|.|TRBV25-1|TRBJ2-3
CAREGLSDTQYF
TGTGCCAGAGAGGGGCTGTCAGATACGCAGTATTTT
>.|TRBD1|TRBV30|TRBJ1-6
CALDRGNSPLHF
TGTGCCCTGGACAGGGGTAATTCACCCCTCCACTTT
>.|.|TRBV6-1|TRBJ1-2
CASRASNGEGYTF
TGTGCCAGCAGGGCTTCTAACGGGGAGGGCTACACCTTC
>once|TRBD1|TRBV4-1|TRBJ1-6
CASSPSGGTYNSPLHF
TGCGCCAGCAGCCCCTCAGGGGGTACCTATAATTCACCCCTCCACTTT
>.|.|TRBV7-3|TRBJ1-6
CASSKNRDSPLHF
TGTGCCAGCAGCAAGAACAGGGATTCACCCCTCCACTTT
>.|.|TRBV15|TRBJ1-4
CATSRDIFGRKLFF
TGTGCCACCAGCAGAGACATTTTTGGAAGGAAACTGTTTTTT
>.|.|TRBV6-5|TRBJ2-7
CASSYSTVDYEQYF
TGTGCCAGCAGTTACTCGACCGTAGACTACGAGCAGTACTTC
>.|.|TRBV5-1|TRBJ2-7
CASSLVTRGIQAEQYF
TGCGCCAGCAGCTTGGTCACAAGGGGAATACAGGCCGAGCAGTACTTC
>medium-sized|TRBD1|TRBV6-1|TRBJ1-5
CASSDTDRVQHF
TGTGCCAGCAGCGACACCGACAGGGTTCAGCATTTT
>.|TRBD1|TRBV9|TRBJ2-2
CASSVGVRVAGTGGFGELFF
TGTGCCAGCAGCGTAGGGGTCCGAGTGGCCGGGACAGGGGGCTTCGGGGAGCTGTTTTTT
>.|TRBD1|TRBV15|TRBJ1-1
CATSRGGDRWKAFF
TGTGCCACCAGCAGGGGGGGGGACAGATGGAAAGCTTTCTTT
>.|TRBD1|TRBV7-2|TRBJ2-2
CASRSGTGRTGELFF
TGTGCCAGCAGGTCCGGGACAGGCCGAACCGGGGAGCTGTTTTTT
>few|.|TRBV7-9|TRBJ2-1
CASSPLGWGTNEQFF
TGTGCCAGCAGCCCCCTCGGTTGGGGGACGAATGAGCAGTTCTTC
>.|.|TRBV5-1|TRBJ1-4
CASSKDGISEEKLFF
TGCGCCAGCAGCAAGGACGGGATATCTGAGGAAAAACTGTTTTTT
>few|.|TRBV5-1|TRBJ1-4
CASSLDQVLANEKLFF
TGCGCCAGCAGCTTGGATCAGGTCCTGGCTAATGAAAAACTGTTTTTT
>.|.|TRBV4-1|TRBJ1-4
CASRHATNEKLFF
TGCGCCAGCAGGCACGCAACTAATGAAAAACTGTTTTTT
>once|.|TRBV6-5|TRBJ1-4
CASSLTQGVEKLFF
TGTGCCAGCAGCTTGACCCAGGGCGTCGAAAAACTGTTTTTT
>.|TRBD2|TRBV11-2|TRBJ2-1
CASSPPSGRALYNEQFF
TGTGCCAGCAGCCCCCCTAGCGGGAGGGCCTTGTACAATGAGCAGTTCTTC
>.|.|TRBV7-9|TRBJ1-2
CASSLGGVGNYGYTF
TGTGCCAGCAGCTTAGGAGGGGTAGGGAACTATGGCTACACCTTC
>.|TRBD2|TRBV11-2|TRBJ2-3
CASLAGGLVTQYF
TGTGCCAGCCTAGCGGGGGGGCTCGTTACGCAGTATTTT
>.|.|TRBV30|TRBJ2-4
CAWSVRGGNIQYF
TGTGCCTGGAGTGTACGAGGGGGAAACATTCAGTACTTC
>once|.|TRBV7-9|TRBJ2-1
CASSLMGRESHSYNEQFF
TGTGCCAGCAGCTTAATGGGAAGAGAGTCTCACTCCTACAATGAGCAGTTCTTC
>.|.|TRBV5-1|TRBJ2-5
CASSLGGEETQYF
TGCGCCAGCAGCTTGGGAGGGGAGGAGACCCAGTACTTC
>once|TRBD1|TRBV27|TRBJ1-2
CASRKGQALIYGYTF
TGTGCCAGCAGAAAGGGACAGGCTTTAATCTATGGCTACACCTTC
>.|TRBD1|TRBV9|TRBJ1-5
CASSTGQTGPQHF
TGTGCCAGCAGTACGGGACAGACCGGGCCCCAGCATTTT
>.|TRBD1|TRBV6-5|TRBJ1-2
CASSQGDGYTF
TGTGCCAGCAGTCAGGGGGATGGCTACACCTTC
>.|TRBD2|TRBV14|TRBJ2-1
CASSQDRLAGVDEQFF
TGTGCCAGCAGCCAAGATCGACTAGCGGGAGTGGATGAGCAGTTCTTC